The rows below give T cell receptor beta chains drawn from one sample of a study of T cell responses to AZD1222 COVID-19 vaccine. Some clones are missing from TCRdb's copy, which holds only in-frame ones; the method was immunoSEQ multiplex PCR. The table records more than 85,000 clones, 88% of them present only once. The sample was peripheral blood, taken on day 0 of AZD1222 vaccination. These TCRs come from an adult in good health. Both conserved end residues are part of each CDR3. D genes are given only for firm matches. Only some rows state a clone size, as once, few, many or a class for expanded clones.

CDR3aa,CDR3nt,j_gene,abundance,d_gene,v_gene
CASITGNTIYF,TGTGCCAGCATAACAGGAAACACCATATATTTT,TRBJ1-3,NA,NA,TRBV28
CASSHGGTNTDTQYF,TGTGCCAGCAGCCATGGCGGCACGAACACAGATACGCAGTATTTT,TRBJ2-3,NA,NA,TRBV3-1/TRBV3-2
CAISSTSGEQFF,TGTGCCATCAGTTCGACTAGCGGTGAGCAGTTCTTC,TRBJ2-1,NA,TRBD2,TRBV10-3
CASSQVDYNSPLHF,TGCGCCAGCAGCCAAGTAGATTATAATTCACCCCTCCACTTT,TRBJ1-6,NA,NA,TRBV4-3
CASSLGEGGEKLFF,TGTGCCAGCAGCTTGGGGGAGGGCGGCGAAAAACTGTTTTTT,TRBJ1-4,NA,NA,TRBV5-8
CASSIQAGGYGYTF,TGTGCCAGCAGTATACAGGCGGGCGGCTATGGCTACACCTTC,TRBJ1-2,NA,NA,TRBV6-5
CASSSDNRPSGELFF,TGTGCCAGCAGCTCGGACAACCGACCCTCCGGGGAGCTGTTTTTT,TRBJ2-2,NA,NA,TRBV7-7
CASSQTNSGNTIYF,TGTGCCAGTAGTCAGACAAACTCTGGAAACACCATATATTTT,TRBJ1-3,NA,NA,TRBV19
CASSLRGTAYNEKLFF,TGTGCCAGCAGCTTAAGAGGCACCGCCTACAATGAAAAACTGTTTTTT,TRBJ1-4,NA,NA,TRBV7-2
CASSPKRLDRRGEKLFF,TGTGCCAGCAGTCCCAAGAGGCTAGACAGGAGGGGGGAAAAACTGTTTTTT,TRBJ1-4,NA,NA,TRBV6-6
CASRGQGVSGNTIYF,TGTGCCAGCAGAGGACAGGGGGTCTCTGGAAACACCATATATTTT,TRBJ1-3,NA,TRBD1,TRBV6-5
CASSRGGPGGEQYF,TGTGCCAGCAGCAGGGGGGGGCCCGGGGGCGAGCAGTACTTC,TRBJ2-7,few,NA,TRBV5-4
CASSSTSGSLYEQYF,TGCGCCAGCAGCTCCACTAGCGGGAGTCTCTACGAGCAGTACTTC,TRBJ2-7,once,TRBD2,TRBV5-1
CASRSTGTNPQYTQYF,TGTGCCAGCAGGTCCACCGGGACCAACCCGCAGTATACGCAGTATTTT,TRBJ2-3,NA,NA,TRBV7-3
CAIGGSEKADNEQFF,TGTGCCATCGGCGGTAGTGAAAAGGCGGACAATGAGCAGTTCTTC,TRBJ2-1,NA,NA,TRBV10-3
CASSPHQETQYF,TGCGCCAGCAGCCCACACCAAGAGACCCAGTACTTC,TRBJ2-5,NA,NA,TRBV5-1
CSASSGGNQPQHF,TGCAGTGCTAGTTCGGGGGGCAATCAGCCCCAGCATTTT,TRBJ1-5,few,NA,TRBV20-1
CASSSRPAGSGQPQHF,TGTGCCAGCAGCTCTAGACCTGCCGGAAGCGGGCAGCCCCAGCATTTT,TRBJ1-5,once,NA,TRBV7-2
CASSKTYGTGQETQYF,TGTGCCAGCAGTAAGACTTACGGGACAGGTCAAGAGACCCAGTACTTC,TRBJ2-5,NA,TRBD1,TRBV28
CASSYSTANGYTF,TGTGCCAGCAGTTATTCTACAGCTAATGGCTACACCTTC,TRBJ1-2,NA,NA,TRBV6-2/TRBV6-3